This entry concerns a single TCR beta chain. Its antigen is as yet unknown. These data are taken from a study of shared clonotypes between healthy human individuals. Points from the study as a whole: Some clonotypes were shared by all four sorted-subset donors, while others were not shared. The non-shared ones had lower generation probabilities than the shared ones. Several donors held about 5% of naive CD4 clonotypes in common.

Donors were healthy HIV-negative adults without recently reported acute infections or vaccinations. Sorted-subset replicate PCR reactions contained around 220 ng DNA, corresponding to some 29,000 T cell genomes. TCRdb's table, derived via immunoSEQ multiplex PCR, lists solely in-frame clones and lacks some. Of over a million clones listed, 95% to 99% were seen once; the top ten hold roughly 0.45%. The CDR3 extends over 13 amino acids. The germline CDR1 and CDR2 sequences are SQVTM and ANQGSEA. V lost 5 bases and J 0 bases, leaving 11 bases between the germline ends. This clonotype originated in a young man in good health. The sample comprised naive CD4+ T cells sorted from blood. Subset given: CD45RA+ positively selected. The rearrangement uses TRBV29-1 and TRBJ2-7; TRBD1 is a possible D gene (7 bases). CDR3 loop: CSVIQGGSYEQYF. The CDR3 coding sequence is TGCAGCGTTATTCAGGGGGGCTCCTACGAGCAGTACTTC.